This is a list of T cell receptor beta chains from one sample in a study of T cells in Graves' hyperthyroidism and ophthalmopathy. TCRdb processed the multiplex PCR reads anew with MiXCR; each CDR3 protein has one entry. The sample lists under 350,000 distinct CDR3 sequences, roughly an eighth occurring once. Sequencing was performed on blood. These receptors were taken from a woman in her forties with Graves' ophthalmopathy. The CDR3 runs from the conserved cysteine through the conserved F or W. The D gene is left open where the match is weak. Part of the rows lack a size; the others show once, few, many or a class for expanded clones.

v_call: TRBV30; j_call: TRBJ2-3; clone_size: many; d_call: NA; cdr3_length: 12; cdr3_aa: CAWSFSTDTQYF; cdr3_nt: TGTGCCTGGAGTTTTAGCACAGATACGCAGTATTTT
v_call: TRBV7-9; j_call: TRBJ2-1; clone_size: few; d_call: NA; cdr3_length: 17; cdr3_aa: CASSLSRQIAAYNEQFF; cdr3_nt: TGTGCCAGCAGCTTATCGAGACAGATAGCAGCCTACAATGAGCAGTTCTTC
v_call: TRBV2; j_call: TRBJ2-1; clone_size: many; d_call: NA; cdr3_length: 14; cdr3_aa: CASSEGLGTGEQFF; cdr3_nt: TGTGCCAGCAGTGAAGGCTTAGGGACTGGTGAGCAGTTCTTC
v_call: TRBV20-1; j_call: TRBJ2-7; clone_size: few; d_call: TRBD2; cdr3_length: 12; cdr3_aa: CSVAGGPSEQYF; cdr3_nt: TGCAGCGTCGCGGGGGGGCCTTCCGAGCAGTACTTC
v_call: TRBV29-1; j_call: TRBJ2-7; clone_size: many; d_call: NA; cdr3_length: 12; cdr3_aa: CSFMTITYEQYF; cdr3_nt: TGCAGCTTCATGACTATCACCTACGAGCAGTACTTC
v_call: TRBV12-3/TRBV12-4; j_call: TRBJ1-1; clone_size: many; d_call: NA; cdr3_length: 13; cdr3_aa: CASSRDGYTEAFF; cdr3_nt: TGTGCCAGCAGCCGGGACGGTTACACTGAAGCTTTCTTT
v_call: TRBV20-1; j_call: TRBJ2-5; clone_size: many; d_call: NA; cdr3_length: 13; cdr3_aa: CSANRIRGETQYF; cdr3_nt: TGCAGTGCTAACAGGATTCGGGGAGAGACCCAGTACTTC
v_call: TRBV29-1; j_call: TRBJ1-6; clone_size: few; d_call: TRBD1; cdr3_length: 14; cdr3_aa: CSVRTGQNNSPLHF; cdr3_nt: TGCAGCGTGAGGACAGGACAAAATAATTCACCCCTCCACTTT
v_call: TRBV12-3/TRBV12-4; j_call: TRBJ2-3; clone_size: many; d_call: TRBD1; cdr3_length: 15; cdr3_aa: CASTSGGRAWDTQYF; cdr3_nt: TGTGCCAGCACCTCAGGGGGCAGGGCGTGGGATACGCAGTATTTT
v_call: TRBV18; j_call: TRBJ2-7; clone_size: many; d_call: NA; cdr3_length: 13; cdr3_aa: CASSPQGTNEQYF; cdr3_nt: TGTGCCAGCTCGCCACAGGGTACCAACGAGCAGTACTTC
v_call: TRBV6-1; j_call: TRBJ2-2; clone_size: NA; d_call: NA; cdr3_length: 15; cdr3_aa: CASSYPTGATGELFF; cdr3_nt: TGTGCCAGCAGTTATCCCACGGGGGCTACCGGGGAGCTGTTTTTT
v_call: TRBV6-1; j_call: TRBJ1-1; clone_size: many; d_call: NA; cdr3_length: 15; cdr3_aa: CASSSGAGGTIEAFF; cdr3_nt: TGTGCCAGCAGTTCGGGTGCTGGGGGCACGATCGAAGCTTTCTTT
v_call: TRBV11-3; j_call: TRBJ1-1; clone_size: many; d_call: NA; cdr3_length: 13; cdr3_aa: CASSSMVDTEAFF; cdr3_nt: TGTGCCAGCAGCTCAATGGTGGACACTGAAGCTTTCTTT
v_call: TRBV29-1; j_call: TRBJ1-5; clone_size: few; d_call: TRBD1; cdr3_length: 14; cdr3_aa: CSVVGDRDDQPQHF; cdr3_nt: TGCAGCGTTGTGGGGGACAGGGACGATCAGCCCCAGCATTTT
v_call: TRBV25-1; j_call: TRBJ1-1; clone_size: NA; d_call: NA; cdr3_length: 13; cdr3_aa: CASRDIGEAEAFF; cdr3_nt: TGTGCCAGCAGAGACATAGGGGAGGCTGAAGCTTTCTTT
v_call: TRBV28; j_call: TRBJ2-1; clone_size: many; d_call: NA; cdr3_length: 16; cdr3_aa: CASRRLGAEVYNEQFF; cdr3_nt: TGTGCCAGCAGACGCCTAGGGGCGGAGGTCTACAATGAGCAGTTCTTC
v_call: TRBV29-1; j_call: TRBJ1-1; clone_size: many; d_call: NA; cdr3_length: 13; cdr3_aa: CSVKTVPNTEAFF; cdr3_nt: TGCAGCGTGAAGACAGTACCGAACACTGAAGCTTTCTTT
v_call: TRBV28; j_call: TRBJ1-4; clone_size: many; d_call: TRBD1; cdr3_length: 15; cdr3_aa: CASSTPGQGREKLFF; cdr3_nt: TGTGCCAGCAGTACACCGGGACAGGGCCGTGAAAAACTGTTTTTT
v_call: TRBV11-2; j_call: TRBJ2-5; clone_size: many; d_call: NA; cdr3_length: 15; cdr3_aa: CASSLEGGSGETQYF; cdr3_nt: TGTGCCAGCAGCTTAGAAGGGGGGTCGGGGGAGACCCAGTACTTC
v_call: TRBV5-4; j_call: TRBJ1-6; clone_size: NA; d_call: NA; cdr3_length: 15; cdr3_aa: CASSFGEFVNSPLHF; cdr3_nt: TGTGCCAGCAGCTTTGGGGAATTCGTGAATTCACCCCTCCACTTT
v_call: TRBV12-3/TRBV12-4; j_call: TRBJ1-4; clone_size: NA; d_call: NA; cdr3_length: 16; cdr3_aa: CASSFVAGPRGEKLFF; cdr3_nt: TGTGCCAGCAGTTTCGTAGCCGGGCCACGAGGTGAAAAACTGTTTTTT
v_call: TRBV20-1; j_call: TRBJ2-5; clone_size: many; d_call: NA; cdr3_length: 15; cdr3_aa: CSASIRTQGQETQYF; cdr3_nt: TGCAGTGCGTCCATTCGTACACAGGGCCAAGAGACCCAGTACTTC
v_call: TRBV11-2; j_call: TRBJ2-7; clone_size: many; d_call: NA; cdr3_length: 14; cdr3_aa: CASSFNRRSYEQYF; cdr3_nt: TGTGCCAGCAGCTTTAACAGGCGCTCCTACGAGCAGTACTTC
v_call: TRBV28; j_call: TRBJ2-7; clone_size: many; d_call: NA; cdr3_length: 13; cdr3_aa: CASSLSDLYEQYF; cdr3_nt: TGTGCCAGCAGTTTGTCTGACTTATACGAGCAGTACTTC
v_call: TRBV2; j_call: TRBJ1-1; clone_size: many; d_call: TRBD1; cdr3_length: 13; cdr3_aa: CASRRQGLTEAFF; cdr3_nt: TGTGCCAGCAGAAGACAGGGTCTCACTGAAGCTTTCTTT
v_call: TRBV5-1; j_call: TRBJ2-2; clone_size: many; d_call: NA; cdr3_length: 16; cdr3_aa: CASSLAISRNTGELFF; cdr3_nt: TGCGCCAGCAGCTTAGCTATTTCACGAAACACCGGGGAGCTGTTTTTT
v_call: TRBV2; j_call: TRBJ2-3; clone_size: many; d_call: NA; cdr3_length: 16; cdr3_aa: CASSEGSAGPTDTQYF; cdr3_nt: TGTGCCAGCAGTGAAGGGTCTGCGGGGCCAACAGATACGCAGTATTTT
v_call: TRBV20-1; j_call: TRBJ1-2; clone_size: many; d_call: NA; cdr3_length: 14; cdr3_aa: CSARQIGTDYGYTF; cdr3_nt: TGCAGTGCTAGGCAGATAGGGACTGACTATGGCTACACCTTC
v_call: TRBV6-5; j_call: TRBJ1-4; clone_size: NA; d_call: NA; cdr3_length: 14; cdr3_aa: CASSYRWSDEKLFF; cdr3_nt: TGTGCCAGCAGTTACCGTTGGTCGGATGAAAAACTGTTTTTT
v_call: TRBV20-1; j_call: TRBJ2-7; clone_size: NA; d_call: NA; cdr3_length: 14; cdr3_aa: CSAREPGEGYEQYF; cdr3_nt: TGCAGTGCTAGAGAACCAGGGGAGGGGTACGAGCAGTACTTC
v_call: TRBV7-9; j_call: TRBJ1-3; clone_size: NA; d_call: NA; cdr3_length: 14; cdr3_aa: CTSSKAGHVNTIYF; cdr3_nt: TGTACCAGCAGCAAGGCGGGACACGTAAACACCATATATTTT
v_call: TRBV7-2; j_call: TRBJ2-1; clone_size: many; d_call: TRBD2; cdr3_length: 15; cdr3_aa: CASSFKRGPYNEQFF; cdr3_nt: TGTGCCAGCAGCTTCAAGCGGGGTCCTTACAATGAGCAGTTCTTC
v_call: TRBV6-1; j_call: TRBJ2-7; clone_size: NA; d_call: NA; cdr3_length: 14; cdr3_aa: CASSSGTPYSEQYF; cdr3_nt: TGTGCCAGCAGTTCCGGGACACCGTACAGCGAGCAGTACTTC
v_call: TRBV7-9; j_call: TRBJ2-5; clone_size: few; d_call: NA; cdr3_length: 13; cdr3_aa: CASSFTGLETQYF; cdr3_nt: TGTGCCAGCAGCTTTACAGGGTTGGAGACCCAGTACTTC
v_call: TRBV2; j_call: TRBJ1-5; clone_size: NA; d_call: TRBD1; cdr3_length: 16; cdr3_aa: CATNRDRGISNQPQHF; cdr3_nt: TGTGCCACCAACCGGGACAGGGGGATTAGCAATCAGCCCCAGCATTTT
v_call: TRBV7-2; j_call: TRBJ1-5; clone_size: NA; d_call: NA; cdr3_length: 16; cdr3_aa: CASSLEVGRSNQPQHF; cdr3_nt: TGTGCCAGCAGCTTAGAGGTAGGGAGAAGCAATCAGCCCCAGCATTTT
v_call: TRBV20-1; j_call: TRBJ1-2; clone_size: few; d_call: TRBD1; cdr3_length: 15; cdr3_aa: CSAREVGTANYGYTF; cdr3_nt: TGCAGTGCTAGAGAGGTAGGGACAGCAAACTATGGCTACACCTTC
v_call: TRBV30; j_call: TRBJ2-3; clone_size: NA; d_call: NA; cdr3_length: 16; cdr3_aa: CAWSGNPGLMTDTQYF; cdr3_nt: TGTGCCTGGAGTGGGAACCCGGGACTTATGACAGATACGCAGTATTTT
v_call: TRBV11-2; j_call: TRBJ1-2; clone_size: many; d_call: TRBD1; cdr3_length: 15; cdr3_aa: CASSSTSDRADGYTF; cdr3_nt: TGTGCCAGCAGCTCTACATCGGACAGGGCGGATGGCTACACCTTC
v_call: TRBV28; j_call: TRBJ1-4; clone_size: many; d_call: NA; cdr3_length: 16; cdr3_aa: CASSPPTGTFNEKLFF; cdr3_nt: TGTGCCAGCAGTCCACCCACCGGGACATTCAATGAAAAACTGTTTTTT
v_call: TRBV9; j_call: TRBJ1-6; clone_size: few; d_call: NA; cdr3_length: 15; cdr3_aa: CASSETQGRGSPLHF; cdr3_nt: TGTGCCAGCAGCGAAACCCAGGGCCGCGGTTCACCCCTCCACTTT
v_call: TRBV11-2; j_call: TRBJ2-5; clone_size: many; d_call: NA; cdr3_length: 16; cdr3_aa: CASSLVGSSSQETQYF; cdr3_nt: TGTGCCAGCAGCTTAGTAGGCAGCTCTAGCCAAGAGACCCAGTACTTC
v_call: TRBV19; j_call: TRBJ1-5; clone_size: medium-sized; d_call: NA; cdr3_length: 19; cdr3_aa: CASSIGSGEVRASNQPQHF; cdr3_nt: TGTGCCAGTAGTATAGGTTCAGGAGAAGTAAGGGCGAGCAATCAGCCCCAGCATTTT
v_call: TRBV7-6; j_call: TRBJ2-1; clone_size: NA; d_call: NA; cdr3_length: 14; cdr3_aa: CASSLRGGLNEQFF; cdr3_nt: TGTGCCAGCAGCTTACGTGGGGGCCTAAATGAGCAGTTCTTC
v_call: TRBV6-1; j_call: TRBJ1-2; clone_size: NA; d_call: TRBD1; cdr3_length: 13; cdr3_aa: CASRLGQGYGYTF; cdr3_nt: TGTGCCAGCAGGCTGGGACAGGGCTATGGCTACACCTTC
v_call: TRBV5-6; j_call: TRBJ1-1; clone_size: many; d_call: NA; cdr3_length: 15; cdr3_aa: CASSYYVRGNTEAFF; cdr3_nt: TGTGCCAGCAGCTACTATGTCAGGGGGAACACTGAAGCTTTCTTT
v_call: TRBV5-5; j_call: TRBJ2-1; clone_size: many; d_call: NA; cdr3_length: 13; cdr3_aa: CASSLLPVSEQFF; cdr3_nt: TGTGCCAGCAGCTTACTGCCTGTGAGTGAGCAGTTCTTC
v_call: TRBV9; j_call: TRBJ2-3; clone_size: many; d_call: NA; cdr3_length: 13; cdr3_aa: CASSVAGIDTQYF; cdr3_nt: TGTGCCAGCAGCGTAGCGGGGATAGATACGCAGTATTTT
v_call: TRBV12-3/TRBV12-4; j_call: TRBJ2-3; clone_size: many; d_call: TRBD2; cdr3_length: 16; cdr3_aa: CASSLGEGRGTDTQYF; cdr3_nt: TGTGCCAGCAGTTTGGGGGAGGGCAGGGGCACAGATACGCAGTATTTT
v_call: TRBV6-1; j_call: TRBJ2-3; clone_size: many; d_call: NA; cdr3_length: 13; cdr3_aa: CASSESGQGTQYF; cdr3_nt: TGTGCCAGCAGTGAAAGTGGGCAGGGGACGCAGTATTTT
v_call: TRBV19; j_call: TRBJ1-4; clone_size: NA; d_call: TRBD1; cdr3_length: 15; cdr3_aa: CASGLQGLTHEKLFF; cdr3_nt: TGTGCCAGTGGGCTACAGGGGCTCACACATGAAAAACTGTTTTTT
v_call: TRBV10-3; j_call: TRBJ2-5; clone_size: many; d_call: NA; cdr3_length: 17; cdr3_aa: CAISESSVGEYQETQYF; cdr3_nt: TGTGCCATCAGTGAGTCGTCAGTGGGGGAGTACCAAGAGACCCAGTACTTC
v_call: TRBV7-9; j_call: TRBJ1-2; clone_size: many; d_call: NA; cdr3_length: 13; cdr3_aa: CASRLDSSHGYTF; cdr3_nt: TGTGCCAGCAGATTAGACAGTAGTCATGGCTACACCTTC
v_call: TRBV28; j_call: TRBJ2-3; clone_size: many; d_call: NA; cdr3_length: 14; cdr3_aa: CASSLNYRTDTQYF; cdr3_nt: TGTGCCAGCAGTTTGAACTACAGGACAGATACGCAGTATTTT
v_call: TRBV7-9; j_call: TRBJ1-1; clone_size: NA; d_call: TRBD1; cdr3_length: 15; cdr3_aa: CASSSNRGTSTEAFF; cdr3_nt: TGTGCCAGCAGCTCTAACAGGGGGACGAGCACTGAAGCTTTCTTT
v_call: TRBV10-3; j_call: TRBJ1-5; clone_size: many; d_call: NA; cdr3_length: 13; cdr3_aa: CATTAAVNQPQHF; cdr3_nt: TGTGCCACCACAGCGGCAGTTAATCAGCCCCAGCATTTT
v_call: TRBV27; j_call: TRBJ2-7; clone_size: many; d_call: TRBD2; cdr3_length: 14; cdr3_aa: CASSLISGGYEQYF; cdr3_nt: TGTGCCAGCAGTTTGATTAGCGGGGGATACGAGCAGTACTTC
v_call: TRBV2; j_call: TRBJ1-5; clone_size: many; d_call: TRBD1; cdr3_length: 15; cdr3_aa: CASSGRTGWNQPQHF; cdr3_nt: TGTGCCAGCAGTGGACGGACAGGGTGGAATCAGCCCCAGCATTTT
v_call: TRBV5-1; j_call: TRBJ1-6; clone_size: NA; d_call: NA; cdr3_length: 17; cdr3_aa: CASSLELTSSYNSPLHF; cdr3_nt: TGCGCCAGCAGCTTGGAGCTGACGAGCTCCTATAATTCACCCCTCCACTTT
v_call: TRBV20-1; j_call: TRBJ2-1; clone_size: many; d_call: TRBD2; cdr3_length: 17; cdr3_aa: CSARSAGTSGRASEQFF; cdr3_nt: TGCAGTGCTAGATCCGCCGGGACTAGCGGGAGGGCCAGTGAGCAGTTCTTC